Included here is one T cell receptor beta chain sequence, with context. Its target is unknown. The record originates from a study of T cell repertoires in cytomegalovirus infection. There are 15 residues in the CDR3. Trimming removed 5 bases from V and 5 bases from J; junction bases left unmatched: 8. CDR1 is SEHNR, CDR2 FQNEAQ, per germline (reference sequence). TCRdb called the reads again in MiXCR, with one record for every CDR3 protein. The sample includes fewer than 1,000,000 distinct CDR3 sequences, roughly 30% of them seen just once. Study results and caveats: HLA-C-restricted, CMV-specific TCR beta clonotypes were dominant ex vivo.

This clonotype was obtained from a human donor in good health (CMV status not recorded). Some clones in this sample may be carry-over from other donors' samples. Sequencing used cultured CD8+ T cells from PBMCs, obtained from culture after CMV antigen stimulation. This rearrangement joins TRBV7-9 to TRBJ2-5, with TRBD1 identical over 10 bases. For the CDR3, the DNA is TGTGCCAGCAGCCCGCGGGACAGGGGAGTTGAGACCCAGTACTTC. Protein product: CASSPRDRGVETQYF.